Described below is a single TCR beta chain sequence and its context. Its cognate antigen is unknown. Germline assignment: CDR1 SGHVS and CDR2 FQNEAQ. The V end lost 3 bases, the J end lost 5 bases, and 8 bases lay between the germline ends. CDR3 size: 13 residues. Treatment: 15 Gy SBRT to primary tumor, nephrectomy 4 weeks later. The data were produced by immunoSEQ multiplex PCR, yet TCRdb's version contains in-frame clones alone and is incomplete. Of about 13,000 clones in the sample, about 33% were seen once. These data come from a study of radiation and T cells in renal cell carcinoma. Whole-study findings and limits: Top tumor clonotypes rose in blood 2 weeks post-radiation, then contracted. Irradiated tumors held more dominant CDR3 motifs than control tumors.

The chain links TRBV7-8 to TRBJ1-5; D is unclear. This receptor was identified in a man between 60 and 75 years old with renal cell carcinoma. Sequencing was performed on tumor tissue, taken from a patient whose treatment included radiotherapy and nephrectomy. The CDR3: CASSLGGDQPQHF. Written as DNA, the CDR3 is TGTGCCAGCAGCTTGGGCGGTGATCAGCCCCAGCATTTT.